These 7 T cell receptor beta chains share one sample of origin, sequenced in a study of human T cells and chemical hapten exposure. The time point is: patch test 2, 6 weeks after DPC sensitization. The treatment here: therapeutic diphenylcyclopropenone sensitization with weekly scalp DPC. TCRdb recomputed calls from the RACE reads with MiXCR, one row per CDR3 protein. Among about 95,000 distinct CDR3 sequences, over 10% were seen once, and the ten largest hold about 3%. This sample comprised whole blood, obtained in connection with sensitization to the hapten diphenylcyclopropenone (DPC). The receptors come from a woman between 40 and 50 years old with alopecia areata. Some clones in this sample may be carry-over from other donors' samples.

The gene calls are TRBV7-2 and TRBJ1-4, with D possibly being TRBD1 (5 bases). Germline lookup yields CDR1 SGHTA and CDR2 FQGNSA. V was shortened by 0 bases and J by 7 bases, with 6 bases between the two germline ends. This CDR3 spans 13 amino acids. Here the CDR3 DNA reads TGTGCCAGCAGCTTAGCCGGGGCTGAAAAACTGTTTTTT. Residues: CASSLAGAEKLFF.

The chain carries TRBV5-5 and TRBJ1-1, with D hard to call. The V end was cut by 4 bases, the J end by 3 bases, with 7 bases between. Germline values: CDR1 SGHKS, CDR2 YYEKEE (reference sequence). This CDR3 contains 12 residues. Here the CDR3 reads CASSPRYTEAFF. The CDR3 nucleotides are TGTGCCAGCAGCCCTAGATACACTGAAGCTTTCTTT.

The sample holds a few counts of this clonotype. This chain connects TRBV4-3 to TRBJ2-3; TRBD2 aligns across 14 bases. Germline assignment: CDR1 LGHNA and CDR2 YSLEER. The CDR3 runs 16 residues. V dropped 4 bases and J dropped 4; count of bases not matched to a gene: 4. The CDR3 DNA is TGCGCCAGCAGCCTAGGGACTAGCGGGAGAGCAGATACGCAGTATTTT. Translated, it gives CASSLGTSGRADTQYF.

This clonotype appeared many times. The chain carries TRBV27 and TRBJ1-2; maybe TRBD1 (6 bases). Germline assignment: CDR1 MNHEY and CDR2 SMNVEV (reference sequence). V lost 2 bases, J lost 6 bases, and 13 bases lay in between. The CDR3 is made up of 14 amino acids. The CDR3 protein is CASSLRGRENGYTF. In DNA form, the CDR3 reads TGTGCCAGCAGTTTACGGGGGCGCGAGAATGGCTACACCTTC.

This clonotype has only a few counts. J is TRBJ2-7 and V is TRBV28; the match to TRBD2 covers 10 bases. V shed 7 bases, J shed 2 bases, and the junction held 14 bases outside the gene matches. The germline CDR1 and CDR2 sequences are MDHEN and SYDVKM. The CDR3 runs 17 residues. The CDR3 here is CASTLGLAGAYPYEQYF. The CDR3 DNA reads as TGTGCCAGCACCTTGGGGCTAGCGGGAGCCTATCCCTACGAGCAGTACTTC. Filled out from reference TRBV28 and TRBJ2-7, the complete variable domain reads DVKVTQSSRYLVKRTGEKVFLECVQDMDHENMFWYRQDPGLGLRLIYFSYDVKMKEKGDIPEGYSVSREKKERFSLILESASTNQTSMYLCASTLGLAGAYPYEQYFGPGTRLTVT.

This clonotype was seen only a few times. The chain couples TRBV6-6 to TRBJ2-5; D is possibly TRBD2 (6 bases). Trimming removed 4 bases from V and 1 base from J, with 13 bases in between. Germline assignment: CDR1 MNHNY and CDR2 SVGAGI (reference sequence). The CDR3 length is 15 residues. CDR3 DNA sequence: TGTGCCAGCAGTTCCTATAGCGGATTCCAAGAGACCCAGTACTTC. Its protein product is CASSSYSGFQETQYF.

This chain joins TRBV11-2 and TRBJ2-1, with D perhaps matching TRBD2 (5 bases). The V gene's germline CDR1 is SGHAT and CDR2 FQNNGV. V was pared by 5 bases and J by 6 bases, with 20 bases between. This CDR3 spans 16 amino acids. CDR3 amino acids: CASSPSVAPSGNEQFF. The CDR3 DNA reads TGTGCCAGCAGCCCGTCGGTAGCGCCTTCGGGCAATGAGCAGTTCTTC. The full variable domain, completed using reference TRBV11-2 and TRBJ2-1, is EAGVAQSPRYKIIEKRQSVAFWCNPISGHATLYWYQQILGQGPKLLIQFQNNGVVDDSQLPKDRFSAERLKGVDSTLKIQPAKLEDSAVYLCASSPSVAPSGNEQFFGPGTRLTVL.